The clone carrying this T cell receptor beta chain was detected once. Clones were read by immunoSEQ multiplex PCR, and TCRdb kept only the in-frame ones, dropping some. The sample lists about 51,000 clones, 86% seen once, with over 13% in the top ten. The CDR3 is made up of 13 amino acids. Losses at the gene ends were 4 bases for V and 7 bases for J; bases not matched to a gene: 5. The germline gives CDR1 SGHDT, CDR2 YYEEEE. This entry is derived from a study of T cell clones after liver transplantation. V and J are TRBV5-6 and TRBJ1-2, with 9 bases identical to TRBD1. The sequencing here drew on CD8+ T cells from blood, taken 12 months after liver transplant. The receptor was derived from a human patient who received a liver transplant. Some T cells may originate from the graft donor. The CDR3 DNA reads TGTGCCAGCAGCGCGGGACAGGGATCTGGCTACACCTTC. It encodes CASSAGQGSGYTF.